This T cell receptor beta chain is drawn from a study of cytomegalovirus exposure and HLA in healthy donors. Whole-study findings and limits: A later analysis appeared to link common viral pathogens to several of the most significant clusters. In vitro assays verified that a few CMV-associated chains recognized CMV antigens specifically.

The PCR was carried out with 60 Vbeta primers and 13 Jbeta primers. Produced via immunoSEQ multiplex PCR; TCRdb's table is partial and in-frame only. The sample records about 190,000 clones, roughly 80% being singletons. The CDR3 consists of 16 residues. Germline V gene data show CDR1 as SSHAT and CDR2 as FNYEAQ (reference sequence). Comment on this clone: The antigen is unknown. The junction shows a germline mismatch at one end, possibly a read error.

The V and J genes are TRBV7-7 and TRBJ2-3, with 11 bases aligning to TRBD2. The specimen sequenced was PBMCs. The sequence was obtained from a male donor in good health and CMV-seronegative. The CDR3 nucleotides are TGTGCTAGCAGCCCTATCACTAGCGGGAGTTTGGATACGCAGTATTTT. Translation gives CASSPITSGSLDTQYF.